Listed below are T cell receptor beta chains from one sample, sequenced in a study of blood T cell repertoires in COVID-19. This table comes from immunoSEQ multiplex PCR, and its TCRdb copy is limited to in-frame clones, with some not included. This table has 300,000 to 400,000 clones, roughly nine tenths appearing once. Specimen: PBMCs or T cells enriched from blood (not recorded which). The receptors derive from a woman aged 25-40 years who had recovered from COVID-19. The CDR3 runs from the conserved cysteine through the conserved F or W. A D gene is named only where the DNA matches it firmly. Only some rows state a clone size, as once, few, many or a class for expanded clones.

clone size	V gene	D gene	J gene	CDR3 protein	CDR3 DNA
once	TRBV28	.	TRBJ2-7	CATHGAYEQYF	TGTGCCACTCATGGGGCGTACGAGCAGTACTTC
.	TRBV18	TRBD1	TRBJ2-2	CASSPSTGGDAGELFF	TGTGCCAGCTCACCATCGACAGGGGGCGACGCCGGGGAGCTGTTTTTT
.	TRBV4-3	.	TRBJ1-3	CASSQGGGQGNTIYF	TGCGCCAGCAGCCAAGGCGGGGGGCAAGGAAACACCATATATTTT
.	TRBV12-3/TRBV12-4	.	TRBJ1-1	CASSSTGNTEAFF	TGTGCCAGCAGTTCGACAGGGAACACTGAAGCTTTCTTT
.	TRBV19	TRBD1	TRBJ1-5	CASSRTRQGALYQPQHF	TGTGCCAGTAGTAGAACACGACAGGGGGCCCTATATCAGCCCCAGCATTTT
.	TRBV12-5	.	TRBJ2-7	CASGLVGDTYEQYF	TGTGCTAGTGGTTTGGTAGGGGACACCTACGAGCAGTACTTC
.	TRBV5-1	.	TRBJ1-3	CASSLRSDTVNTIYF	TGCGCCAGCAGCTTGAGGTCCGACACAGTAAACACCATATATTTT
.	TRBV2	.	TRBJ2-2	CASRQGSNTGELFF	TGTGCCAGCAGGCAGGGGAGTAACACCGGGGAGCTGTTTTTT
.	TRBV28	TRBD2	TRBJ2-5	CASSSPTKLAGGLETQYF	TGTGCCAGCAGTTCCCCTACCAAACTAGCGGGGGGGCTGGAGACCCAGTACTTC
.	TRBV28	.	TRBJ1-2	CASSPPGPNLYGYTF	TGTGCCAGCAGTCCCCCAGGGCCGAACCTCTATGGCTACACCTTC
.	TRBV2	.	TRBJ2-7	CASNPGGGRVSYEQYF	TGTGCCAGCAACCCAGGTGGTGGCCGAGTCTCCTACGAGCAGTACTTC